This TCR beta chain is drawn from a study of Graves' ophthalmopathy and Graves' hyperthyroidism. Study-wide points: Clonotypes were expanded in thyroid at above 0.001 frequency, and most also appeared in blood.

Trimming cost V 6 bases and J 5 bases, with 11 bases left between them. Germline values: CDR1 DFQATT, CDR2 SNEGSKA (reference sequence). The CDR3 loop spans 11 amino acids. Exclusion covered patients with other autoimmune diseases or uncontrolled infections (as well as pregnancy or lactation). RNA transcripts were the source from which TCR beta CDR3 regions were amplified. RT-PCR with HTBI primers came first, then second-round multiplex PCR. Via MiXCR, TCRdb re-called the multiplex PCR reads, giving one row per CDR3 protein. The top ten hold approximately 46% of the sample, which has 650,000 to 900,000 distinct CDR3 sequences, around 40% seen once. Concerning this clonotype itself: Its specificity is unknown.

The chain has TRBV20-1 and TRBJ2-7; D is undetermined. This clonotype was obtained from an adult man with Graves' ophthalmopathy. Sequenced input: peripheral blood. The CDR3 coding sequence is TGCAGTGCGAAGCTTATGGACGAGCAGTACTTC. Protein product: CSAKLMDEQYF.